This section outlines one TCR beta chain sequence together with its context. What it binds is unknown. The CDR3 is made up of 21 amino acids. Looked up from germline, CDR1 is SGHVS and CDR2 is FQNEAQ. V dropped 5 bases and J dropped 1; count of bases not matched to a gene: 25. The source of the sample is a study of graft-versus-host responses after intestinal transplantation. Study-level background: Recipients were given multivisceral, liver-intestinal, or isolated intestinal transplants. The recipients all started with anti-thymocyte globulin induction and then took tacrolimus and steroids for roughly three years. Study-wide results and limits: There were GvH clones found in recipient marrow, and some of them appeared first in ileum or blood. Levels of circulating GvH clones at their peak were associated with early post-transplant HvG declines.

The repertoire was sequenced with immunoSEQ multiplex PCR; TCRdb's copy has only in-frame clones and lacks some. This sample carries 50,000 to 80,000 clones, 90% to 95% of them seen once, and the ten largest clones take about 1.8%. This sequence originates from a human donor who was the organ donor for an intestinal transplant. The starting material was unstimulated CD8+ T cells sorted from spleen or lymph node cells, obtained before transplant. The V and J genes are TRBV7-8 and TRBJ2-7; 8 bases line up with TRBD2. CDR3 loop: CASSPYPWAGELERGSYEQYF. CDR3 in DNA: TGTGCCAGCAGCCCCTACCCTTGGGCAGGGGAGCTGGAGCGGGGGTCCTACGAGCAGTACTTC. The whole variable domain, remainder taken from reference TRBV7-8 and TRBJ2-7, is GAGVSQSPRYKVAKRGQDVALRCDPISGHVSLFWYQQALGQGPEFLTYFQNEAQLDKSGLPSDRFFAERPEGSVSTLKIQRTQQEDSAVYLCASSPYPWAGELERGSYEQYFGPGTRLTVT.